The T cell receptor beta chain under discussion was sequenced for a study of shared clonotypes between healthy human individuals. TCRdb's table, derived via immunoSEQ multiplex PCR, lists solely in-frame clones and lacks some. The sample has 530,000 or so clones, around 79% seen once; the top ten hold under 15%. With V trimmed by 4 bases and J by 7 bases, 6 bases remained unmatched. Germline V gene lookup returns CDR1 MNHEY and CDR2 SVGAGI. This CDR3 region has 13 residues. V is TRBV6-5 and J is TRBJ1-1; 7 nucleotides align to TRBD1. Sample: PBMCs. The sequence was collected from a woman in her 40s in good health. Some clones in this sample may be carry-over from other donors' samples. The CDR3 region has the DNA TGTGCCAGCAGTTCCAACTACAGGGGTGAAGCTTTCTTT. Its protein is CASSSNYRGEAFF.